Below, one TCR beta chain is given with its context. Its specificity is not known. J was trimmed by 3 bases and V by 4 bases; bases with no gene match: 2. This CDR3 region has 13 residues. Germline CDR1 reads WSHSY; CDR2 reads SAAADI. This record comes from a study of graft-versus-host responses after intestinal transplantation. In the study overall: Grafts were multivisceral, liver-intestinal, or isolated intestinal. Anti-thymocyte globulin induction, then tacrolimus and steroids for around 3 years, went to all recipients.

The table came from immunoSEQ multiplex PCR; TCRdb's copy has only in-frame clones and leaves some out. This sample yields 88,000 or so clones, of which roughly 90% are seen a single time; approximately 0.11% belongs to the top ten. Whole-study findings and limits: GvH clones surfaced in recipient marrow, some emerging earlier in ileum or blood.

The source is a human donor who received an intestinal transplant. The material sequenced was unstimulated CD4+ T cells sorted from spleen or lymph node cells, taken before intestinal transplant. The chain is built from TRBV10-2 and TRBJ2-7; 8 bases fit TRBD2. The CDR3 sequence: CASSVRGGYEQYF. CDR3 DNA: TGCGCCAGCAGTGTACGGGGGGGCTACGAGCAGTACTTC.